One T cell receptor beta chain is described in this entry. These data belong to a study of blood T cells in healthy people across ages. Primed by a sample-barcoded 5' primer and a J-beta primer mix, a second PCR proceeded for roughly 6 to 12 cycles. MiXCR, run by TCRdb on the 5' RACE reads, gives a single entry per CDR3 protein. The sample has around 780,000 distinct CDR3 sequences; approximately 53% are singletons. With 5 bases removed from V and 3 bases from J, the gap between germline ends came to 18 bases. Germline V gene sequence: CDR1 SEHNR, CDR2 FQNEAQ (reference sequence). The length of the CDR3 is 16 residues.

Material: blood. This receptor was taken from a man in his forties in good health. V usage is TRBV7-9 and J usage is TRBJ2-3; D tentatively fits TRBD1 or TRBD2 (6 bases each). The CDR3 loop is CASSTRQVGGTDTQYF. CDR3 DNA: TGTGCCAGCAGCACGAGACAGGTGGGGGGAACAGATACGCAGTATTTT. Full variable domain (remainder filled in from reference TRBV7-9 and TRBJ2-3): DTGVSQNPRHKITKRGQNVTFRCDPISEHNRLYWYRQTLGQGPEFLTYFQNEAQLEKSRLLSDRFSAERPKGSFSTLEIQRTEQGDSAMYLCASSTRQVGGTDTQYFGPGTRLTVL.